Here is one T cell receptor (beta chain) with its context. Its target is unknown. The V end was cut by 3 bases, the J end by 3 bases, with 9 bases between. The germline CDR1 and CDR2 sequences are LGHNA and YSLEER. The CDR3 contains 14 residues. This specimen belongs to a study of shared clonotypes between healthy human individuals. Study-level findings and limits: Shared across several donors were 5% to 6% of the naive CD4 clonotypes. It was the non-shared clonotypes that had lower generation probabilities than clonotypes shared by all four donors.

The assay was immunoSEQ multiplex PCR, and TCRdb's table has in-frame clones only and misses some. The repertoire includes hundreds of thousands of clones, more than 75% of them detected once, and around 15% sits in the top ten. This chain connects TRBV4-3 to TRBJ1-3; D is unresolved. This clonotype was sampled from a man between 18 and 35 years old in good health. The source material was memory CD8+ T cells sorted from blood. Described subset: CD45RO+ cells pooled with CCR7-negative TemRA cells. CDR3: CASSQGLGGNTIYF. The CDR3, as DNA: TGCGCCAGCAGCCAGGGTTTGGGTGGAAACACCATATATTTT.